The rows below give T cell receptor beta chains drawn from one sample of a study of identical twins. TCRdb redid the calling of the 5' RACE reads with MiXCR, one entry per CDR3 protein. This table has around 200,000 distinct CDR3 sequences, less than 9.5% appearing once. Source material: memory (CD45RO+) T cells sorted from blood. These receptors all come from a woman between 18 and 30 years old in good health. Each CDR3 is given with its conserved first and last residue. D genes are given only for firm matches. Size values are once, few and many counts, or a class for expanded clones, and some rows have none.

>TRBV7-2|many|TRBD1|TRBJ2-7|14
TGTGCCAGCAGCTTAGGGACAGGGGCCTACGAGCAGTACTTC
CASSLGTGAYEQYF
>TRBV29-1|many|TRBD2|TRBJ2-5|17
TGCAGCGTTAGGCCCCGAAGGGCTAGCGGGGGCCAAGAGACCCAGTACTTC
CSVRPRRASGGQETQYF
>TRBV7-2|many|TRBD2|TRBJ2-2|16
TGTGCCAGCAGCTTGGGACTAGCGGTAAACACCGGGGAGCTGTTTTTT
CASSLGLAVNTGELFF
>TRBV3-1|NA|NA|TRBJ1-2|12
TGTGCCAGCAGCCAAGATCGGGGTGGCTACACCTTC
CASSQDRGGYTF
>TRBV25-1|NA|TRBD2|TRBJ2-2|16
TGTGCCAGCAGTGACCGGACTAGTAGGGACACCGGGGAGCTGTTTTTT
CASSDRTSRDTGELFF
>TRBV7-2|NA|NA|TRBJ2-1|16
TGTGCCAGCAGCTTCGTGGGGTTCCTCCGCCACAATGAGCAGTTCTTC
CASSFVGFLRHNEQFF
>TRBV12-3/TRBV12-4|NA|TRBD2|TRBJ2-1|15
TGTGCCAGCACCCAAGGACTAGCGGGAGCTCGGGAGCAGTTCTTC
CASTQGLAGAREQFF
>TRBV9|NA|NA|TRBJ2-3|18
TGTGCCAGCAGCGCAAGACCAGTAGCGGCTCTACCCACAGATACGCAGTATTTT
CASSARPVAALPTDTQYF
>TRBV7-9|NA|TRBD2|TRBJ2-1|15
TGTGCCAGCAGCGCGGGACTAGCGGGGTGGAATGAGCAGTTCTTC
CASSAGLAGWNEQFF
>TRBV24-1|NA|NA|TRBJ2-3|17
TGTGCCACCAGTGATCCCCGCGCCGGGACGGGCACAGATACGCAGTATTTT
CATSDPRAGTGTDTQYF
>TRBV7-9|many|NA|TRBJ1-5|16
TGTGCCAGCAGCTTAGCTCGGGGGGCACGAGATCAGCCCCAGCATTTT
CASSLARGARDQPQHF
>TRBV29-1|few|TRBD1|TRBJ2-5|14
TGCAGCGCCATTCCGGGACAGGGGAAAGAGACCCAGTACTTC
CSAIPGQGKETQYF
>TRBV20-1|few|NA|TRBJ1-1|13
TGCAGTGCTTCCGGCGGGCAGAGGACTGAAGCTTTCTTT
CSASGGQRTEAFF
>TRBV20-1|NA|TRBD2|TRBJ2-1|18
TGCAGTGCTAGAGAGGGTAGAGCGGGGGGGCTGAGGAGGAATGAGCAGTTCTTC
CSAREGRAGGLRRNEQFF
>TRBV12-3/TRBV12-4|many|NA|TRBJ2-5|12
TGTGCCAGCTCGGACAGCCAAGAGACCCAGTACTTC
CASSDSQETQYF
>TRBV24-1|many|NA|TRBJ2-1|14
TGTGCCACCAGTGATTTTCCGGACCACAATGAGCAGTTCTTC
CATSDFPDHNEQFF
>TRBV11-2|many|TRBD2|TRBJ2-1|18
TGTGCCAGCAGCTTATTCCCGGGACTAGACATCTCCTACAATGAGCAGTTCTTC
CASSLFPGLDISYNEQFF
>TRBV4-2|few|TRBD2|TRBJ2-1|19
TGTGCCAGCAGCCATACGGGACTAGCGGGGGGGAGCTCCTACAATGAGCAGTTCTTC
CASSHTGLAGGSSYNEQFF
>TRBV11-2|NA|NA|TRBJ2-1|14
TGTGCCAGCAGCTCGGGGTGGAATTACAATGAGCAGTTCTTC
CASSSGWNYNEQFF
>TRBV2|NA|NA|TRBJ2-1|13
TGTGCCAGCAATGTAGGCGGGGACAATGAGCAGTTCTTC
CASNVGGDNEQFF